The source of this T cell receptor beta chain is a study of cytomegalovirus exposure and HLA in healthy donors. PCR used 60 Vbeta primers and 13 Jbeta primers. Sequenced by immunoSEQ multiplex PCR; TCRdb stores in-frame clones only, minus some. The repertoire holds 150,000 to 200,000 clones, with 75% to 80% as singletons. As for this clone: The same CDR3 can be traced to other DNA sequences in this sample.

Germline CDR1 and CDR2: WNHNN and SYGVQD (reference sequence). With 0 bases removed from V and 1 base from J, the gap between germline ends came to 6 bases. CDR3 size: 14 residues. V and J are TRBV10-1 and TRBJ1-1; a weak D match, TRBD1 (5 bases). The sequence was collected from a man aged 35-49 years in good health and CMV-seropositive. Sequencing was carried out using PBMCs. The CDR3 protein is CASSESTGNTEAFF. The CDR3 DNA sequence: TGCGCCAGCAGTGAGTCTACAGGGAACACTGAAGCTTTCTTT.